In this sample, the clone carrying this TCR beta chain turned up many times. TCRdb fed the 5' RACE reads into MiXCR, producing one record per CDR3 protein. The sample lists some 240,000 distinct CDR3 sequences, about 18% occurring once. This sample was taken from a study of CD8 T cells in ankylosing spondylitis. The sequencing input was blood, either unsorted or a sorted T cell fraction (not recorded which). This clonotype was obtained from a male donor with ankylosing spondylitis or in good health (not recorded which).

The CDR3 loop reads CATSAGPGLTDTQYF. Here the CDR3 DNA reads TGTGCCACCAGCGCTGGGCCAGGGTTGACAGATACGCAGTATTTT. This rearrangement joins TRBV15 to TRBJ2-3, with D perhaps matching TRBD1 (5 bases). The germline V gene has CDR1 LNHNV and CDR2 YYDKDF (reference sequence). The CDR3 loop spans 15 amino acids. The V end was cut by 5 bases, the J end by 3 bases, with 15 bases between.